The 24 T cell receptor beta chains in this list originate from one sample, sequenced in a study of T cells in Graves' hyperthyroidism and ophthalmopathy. The investigators amplified TCR beta CDR3 regions from RNA transcripts. First-round RT-PCR targeting the TCR CDR3 was performed with the HTBI primer set. TCRdb reprocessed the multiplex PCR reads with MiXCR, giving one entry per CDR3 protein. Of around 350,000 distinct CDR3 sequences listed, more than 12% are singletons. Sample: blood. The source is a woman aged 25-40 years with Graves' ophthalmopathy.

In its sample, this clonotype was seen many times. This sequence joins TRBV28 and TRBJ2-7; D is perhaps TRBD1 (6 bases). V was shortened by 5 bases and J by 3 bases, with 17 bases between the two germline ends. Germline values: CDR1 MDHEN, CDR2 SYDVKM. The CDR3 spans 15 residues. CDR3: CASSAFRDTHYEQYF. The CDR3 DNA is TGTGCCAGCAGTGCCTTCCGGGACACTCACTACGAGCAGTACTTC.

Many counts were recorded for this clonotype. The chain uses TRBV11-3 and TRBJ2-3, with 13 bases aligning to TRBD2. CDR1 is SGHNT and CDR2 is YENEEA in the germline V gene. V gave up 5 bases and J gave up 4 bases; unmatched junction bases: 12. This CDR3 contains 18 residues. The CDR3 coding sequence is TGTGCCAGCAGCCCGGGACTAGCGGGGTATCAGGATGCAGATACGCAGTATTTT. Translated: CASSPGLAGYQDADTQYF.

This clonotype was observed many times. The genes are TRBV3-1 and TRBJ1-1, with TRBD1 as a possible D gene (5 bases). The V end was cut by 1 base, the J end by 2 bases, with 8 bases between. The germline V gene has CDR1 LGHDT and CDR2 YNNKEL (reference sequence). The CDR3 contains 14 residues. The CDR3 nucleotides read TGTGCCAGCAGCCAAGGAGGGGTTAACACTGAAGCTTTCTTT. Protein sequence: CASSQGGVNTEAFF. Together with reference TRBV3-1 and TRBJ1-1, the CDR3 gives the full variable domain: DTAVSQTPKYLVTQMGNDKSIKCEQNLGHDTMYWYKQDSKKFLKIMFSYNNKELIINETVPNRFSPKSPDKAHLNLHINSLELGDSAVYFCASSQGGVNTEAFFGQGTRLTVV.

Only a few counts were recorded for this clonotype. The rearrangement links TRBV12-3 or TRBV12-4 to TRBJ1-2, with 7 bases lining up with TRBD1. The length of the CDR3 is 15 residues. V gave up 7 bases and J gave up 1 base; unmatched junction bases: 9. DNA for the CDR3: TGTGCCAGCAAAAGACAGGGAGTCGGTAACTATGGCTACACCTTC. Translating gives CASKRQGVGNYGYTF.

This chain joins TRBV7-9 and TRBJ2-7; 8 bases align to TRBD2. The germline V gene encodes CDR1 SEHNR and CDR2 FQNEAQ (reference sequence). V shed 4 bases, J shed 5 bases, and the junction held 10 bases outside the gene matches. The CDR3 consists of 15 residues. The CDR3 bases are TGTGCCAGCAGCTGGAGAGACAGCGGGGGCCACGAGCAGTACTTC. Residues: CASSWRDSGGHEQYF.

Many counts were recorded for this clonotype. The DNA of the CDR3 is TGTGCCAGCAGTTTACCTAGTAGCGGGACCTACAATGAGCAGTTCTTC. Translated, it gives CASSLPSSGTYNEQFF. V gene TRBV28 combines with J gene TRBJ2-1, with TRBD2 matching over 8 bases. V shed 2 bases, J shed 2 bases, and the junction held 5 bases outside the gene matches. Per germline, CDR1 MDHEN and CDR2 SYDVKM. This CDR3 is 16 amino acids long.

This clonotype was found many times. This chain joins TRBV20-1 and TRBJ2-1; TRBD2 aligns across 9 bases. Trimming at V came to 7 bases and at J to 7 bases, leaving 11 bases not matched to a gene. The CDR3 is made up of 14 amino acids. Germline V gene sequence: CDR1 DFQATT, CDR2 SNEGSKA (reference sequence). CDR3 sequence: CSVPAAGGGNEQFF. The CDR3 DNA reads TGCAGTGTCCCTGCGGCGGGGGGGGGGAATGAGCAGTTCTTC.

This clonotype was seen a few times. The chain is built from TRBV12-3 or TRBV12-4 and TRBJ1-6, with D maybe TRBD1 (5 bases). This CDR3 spans 15 amino acids. The V gene lost 3 bases and the J gene lost 2 bases, with 8 bases spanning the gap. In DNA, the CDR3 is TGTGCCAGCAGTTTGAAGACAGCCTATAATTCACCCCTCCACTTT. It specifies CASSLKTAYNSPLHF.

This clonotype was seen ten or more times. V gene TRBV6-5 combines with J gene TRBJ2-7; no clear D gene. The CDR3 runs to 14 residues. Germline V lookup: CDR1 MNHEY, CDR2 SVGAGI. V lost 1 base and J 1 base, leaving 8 bases between the germline ends. CDR3 DNA: TGTGCCAGCAGTTACTTCGGCAGTTCCTACGAGCAGTACTTC. This translates into CASSYFGSSYEQYF.

The chain is built from TRBV6-1 and TRBJ1-4; D unresolved. The CDR3 loop spans 14 amino acids. CDR1 and CDR2 from the germline V gene are MNHNS and SASEGT. V was pared by 7 bases and J by 6 bases, with 15 bases between. The chain's CDR3 is CASMRMRLDEKLFF. In nucleotides, the CDR3 is TGTGCCAGCATGAGGATGAGGTTGGATGAAAAACTGTTTTTT.

This clonotype has at least ten counts. The V gene is TRBV18, the J gene TRBJ1-1; the match to TRBD1 covers 9 bases. Germline CDR1 KGHSH, CDR2 LQKENI. V gave up 5 bases and J gave up 7 bases; unmatched junction bases: 2. The CDR3 is 12 residues long. CDR3 protein: CASSAGQGEAFF. DNA for the CDR3: TGTGCCAGCTCAGCGGGACAGGGTGAAGCTTTCTTT.

The chain employs TRBV20-1 and TRBJ2-5, with 9 positions matching TRBD1. The CDR3 runs to 14 residues. Losses at the gene ends were 3 bases for V and 2 bases for J; bases not matched to a gene: 4. CDR1 DFQATT and CDR2 SNEGSKA come from the germline V gene (reference sequence). CDR3 DNA: TGCAGTGCTAGTTGGACAGGGGAACAAGAGACCCAGTACTTC. It specifies CSASWTGEQETQYF.

This clonotype was detected only a few times. This chain uses TRBV3-1 with TRBJ2-2, with D perhaps TRBD2 (5 bases). This CDR3 contains 15 residues. With 1 base removed from V and 6 bases from J, the gap between germline ends came to 12 bases. Germline lookup yields CDR1 LGHDT and CDR2 YNNKEL (reference sequence). As DNA, the CDR3 is TGTGCCAGCAGCCAAGTCTCCGCCGGGGCCGGGGAGCTGTTTTTT. The encoded protein is CASSQVSAGAGELFF.

This clonotype has at least ten counts. The V and J genes are TRBV30 and TRBJ2-5; D may be TRBD2 (6 bases). CDR3 length equals 15 residues. The germline V gene has CDR1 GTSNPN and CDR2 SVGIG (reference sequence). Between the trimmed V and J ends, which lost 2 bases and 1 base, there was a span of 14 bases. The CDR3 DNA sequence: TGTGCCTGGAGTATAGGGGTGGGGGGCCAAGAGACCCAGTACTTC. Amino acids: CAWSIGVGGQETQYF.

This clonotype appeared many times. The chain joins TRBV6-1 to TRBJ1-5; D not certain. V lost 5 bases, J lost 1 base, and 15 bases lay in between. In germline, CDR1 is MNHNS, CDR2 SASEGT. This CDR3 comprises 16 residues. DNA of the CDR3: TGTGCCAGCAGTCCGCTCAGTGGCGAAAGCAATCAGCCCCAGCATTTT. This encodes CASSPLSGESNQPQHF.

A remark on this clonotype: This may come from a read error, since a much larger clone is one base off. The genes are TRBV11-2 and TRBJ1-1; D gene ambiguous. This CDR3 has 15 residues. Germline V gene sequence: CDR1 SGHAT, CDR2 FQNNGV. In DNA, the CDR3 is TGTGCCAGCAGCCCAGGACCCCGCTTGAACACTGAAGATTTCTTT. Encoded protein: CASSPGPRLNTEDFF.

This clonotype has at least ten counts. This sequence joins TRBV12-3 or TRBV12-4 and TRBJ2-1; D uncertain. This CDR3 spans 14 amino acids. V lost 6 bases and J 5 bases, leaving 14 bases between the germline ends. This CDR3 reads CASRRTPADNEQFF. CDR3 bases: TGTGCCAGCAGGAGGACCCCAGCCGACAATGAGCAGTTCTTC.

This clonotype was observed at least ten times. The genes are TRBV5-1 and TRBJ2-3, with 8 nucleotides matching TRBD2. V shed 0 bases, J shed 2 bases, and the junction held 5 bases outside the gene matches. CDR1 is SGHRS, CDR2 YFSETQ, per germline. The CDR3 spans 16 residues. The CDR3 loop is CASSLAGRGDTDTQYF. In DNA form, the CDR3 reads TGCGCCAGCAGCTTGGCCGGGCGGGGGGACACAGATACGCAGTATTTT.

This clonotype is labeled as medium-sized. This chain links TRBV20-1 with TRBJ1-1; D remains unclear. CDR3 size: 12 residues. The germline CDR1 and CDR2 sequences are DFQATT and SNEGSKA (reference sequence). V shed 1 base and J shed 3 bases, with 6 bases lying between them. CDR3 DNA: TGCAGTGCTAGAGTCGGGGACACTGAAGCTTTCTTT. Amino acid sequence: CSARVGDTEAFF.

The rearrangement uses TRBV5-1 and TRBJ1-3, with TRBD1 identical over 8 bases. The germline gives CDR1 SGHRS, CDR2 YFSETQ. The V and J ends lost 1 base and 0 bases, in that order; junction bases with no gene match: 12. This CDR3 has 19 residues. The CDR3, as DNA: TGCGCCAGCAGCTTGTCCCCCCTCTCAGGGGGCCTCTCTGGAAACACCATATATTTT. Translating it yields CASSLSPLSGGLSGNTIYF.

Comment on this clonotype: Since a much larger clone is just one base distant, this may be a read error. In nucleotides, the CDR3 is TGTGCCAGCAGCTTAGCACTAGTGGGGGGAGCCGGACGGGAGCTGTTTTTT. Protein sequence: CASSLALVGGAGRELFF. This chain joins TRBV7-2 and TRBJ2-2, with D tentatively TRBD2 (6 bases). This CDR3 spans 17 amino acids. The V end lost 0 bases, the J end lost 9 bases, and 20 bases lay between the germline ends. Germline V CDR1 and CDR2: SGHTA, FQGNSA.

Many counts were recorded for this clonotype. With a much larger clone just one base away, this may be a read error. The chain has TRBV18 and TRBJ1-1, with D possibly being TRBD1 (5 bases). This CDR3 has 15 residues. Germline V gives CDR1 KGHSH, CDR2 LQKENI. CDR3 bases: TGTGCCGGCTCACCTCAACCGGGACTCAACACTGAAGCTTTCTTT. Translation gives CAGSPQPGLNTEAFF.

This clonotype has ten or more counts. The rearrangement joins TRBV20-1 to TRBJ2-7; 11 nucleotides align to TRBD1. Trimming took 6 bases from V and 4 from J; bases not matched to a gene: 8. This CDR3 region has 14 residues. Germline V CDR1 and CDR2: DFQATT, SNEGSKA (reference sequence). The CDR3 bases are TGCAGTGCCAGACCGGGACAGGGGGTATACGAGCAGTACTTC. Its translation is CSARPGQGVYEQYF.

This clonotype was detected ten times or more. The rearrangement uses TRBV20-1 and TRBJ2-5; D may be TRBD2 (5 bases). The germline CDR1 and CDR2 sequences are DFQATT and SNEGSKA (reference sequence). V lost 6 bases and J 5 bases, leaving 16 bases between the germline ends. This CDR3 region has 13 residues. CDR3 bases: TGCAGTGCAGAGGCGGAGGTGGTGGAGACCCAGTACTTC. Translating gives CSAEAEVVETQYF.